Below, 3 T cell receptor beta chains from the same sample are listed, as sequenced in a study of blood T cell repertoires in COVID-19. Using immunoSEQ multiplex PCR, the repertoire was profiled, and TCRdb retains in-frame clones only, with some absent. This repertoire shows 30,000 to 35,000 clones, roughly 85% found once; its top ten account for approximately 3.6%. Sequenced sample: peripheral blood. The receptors were gathered from a man aged 50 or older with acute or convalescent COVID-19.

This chain connects TRBV15 to TRBJ2-3; 11 bases agree with TRBD2. The germline V gene encodes CDR1 LNHNV and CDR2 YYDKDF (reference sequence). The CDR3 runs 16 residues. Losses at the gene ends were 5 bases for V and 4 bases for J; bases not matched to a gene: 8. Here the CDR3 DNA reads TGTGCCACCAGCCCCCGTAGCGGGAGGGCCTCAGATACGCAGTATTTT. It specifies CATSPRSGRASDTQYF.

The chain has TRBV4-1 and TRBJ2-3; 11 bases map to TRBD2. The CDR3 sequence is 16 residues long. Germline assignment: CDR1 MGHRA and CDR2 YSYEKL. The V gene end was trimmed by 1 base and the J gene end by 4 bases; junction bases not matched to a gene: 4. CDR3 sequence: CASSQVLAGGADTQYF. The CDR3 DNA reads as TGCGCCAGCAGCCAAGTTTTAGCGGGAGGGGCAGATACGCAGTATTTT.

The gene calls are TRBV30 and TRBJ1-5; 7 nucleotides line up with TRBD1. The CDR3 is 13 residues long. J lost 6 bases, V lost 5 bases, and 7 bases had no gene match. Germline CDR1 is GTSNPN and CDR2 is SVGIG (reference sequence). CDR3 bases: TGTGCCTGGGCCAGACAGGGAGGTCAGCCCCAGCATTTT. This codes for CAWARQGGQPQHF.